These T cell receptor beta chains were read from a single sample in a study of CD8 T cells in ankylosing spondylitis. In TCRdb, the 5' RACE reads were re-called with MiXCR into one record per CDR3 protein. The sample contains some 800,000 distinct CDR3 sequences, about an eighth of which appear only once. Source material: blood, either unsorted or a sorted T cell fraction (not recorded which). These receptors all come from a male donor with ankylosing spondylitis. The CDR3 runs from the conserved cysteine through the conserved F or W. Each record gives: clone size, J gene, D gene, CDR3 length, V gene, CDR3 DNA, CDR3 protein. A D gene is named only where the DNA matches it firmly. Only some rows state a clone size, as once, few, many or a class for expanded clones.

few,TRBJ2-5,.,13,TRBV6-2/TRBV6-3,TGTGCCAGCAGTTACCGGTGGGTGGAGACCCAGTACTTC,CASSYRWVETQYF
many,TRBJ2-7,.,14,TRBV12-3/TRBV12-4,TGTGCCAGCAGTCTAGGTTCTGGAAGGCACGAGCAGTACTTC,CASSLGSGRHEQYF
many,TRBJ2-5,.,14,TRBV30,TGTGCCTGGACCCCGGGACGCCTTAGTGGGACCCAGTACTTC,CAWTPGRLSGTQYF
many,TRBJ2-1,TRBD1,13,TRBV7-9,TGTGCCAGCAACCGACAGGGGAGGCATGAGCAGTTCTTC,CASNRQGRHEQFF
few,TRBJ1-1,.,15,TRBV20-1,TGCAGTGCTAGTGGCAGATACAACATGAACACTGAAGCTTTCTTT,CSASGRYNMNTEAFF
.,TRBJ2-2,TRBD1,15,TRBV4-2,TGTGCCAGCAGGCGAGACAGGGGCGGTACCGGGGAGCTGTTTTTT,CASRRDRGGTGELFF
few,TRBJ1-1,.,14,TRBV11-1,TGTGCCAGCAGCTTCCTCAGCGTTAACACTGAAGCTTTCTTT,CASSFLSVNTEAFF
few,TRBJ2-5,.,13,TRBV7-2,TGTGCCAGCAGCTCATGGTTAGCGGAGACCCAGTACTTC,CASSSWLAETQYF
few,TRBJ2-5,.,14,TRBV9,TGTGCCAGCAGCGTAGGGATAGGAGAGGAGACCCAGTACTTC,CASSVGIGEETQYF
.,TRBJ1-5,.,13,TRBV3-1,TGTGCCAGCAGCCAAGCTATCAATCAGCCCCAGCATTTT,CASSQAINQPQHF
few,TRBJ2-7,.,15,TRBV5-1,TGCGCCAGCAGCTTGGGTCGCCCTGGGGATTACGAGCAGTACTTC,CASSLGRPGDYEQYF
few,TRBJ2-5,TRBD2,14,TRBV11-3,TGTGCCAGCAGCTTATATCCACTAGCGGAGACCCAGTACTTC,CASSLYPLAETQYF
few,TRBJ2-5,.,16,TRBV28,TGTGCCAGCAGTCCCCCCCTCCGGGGGCCTCTGGAGACCCAGTACTTC,CASSPPLRGPLETQYF
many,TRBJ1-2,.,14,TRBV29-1,TGCAGCGTTGAAGGGTCCAGGATTAACTATGGCTACACCTTC,CSVEGSRINYGYTF
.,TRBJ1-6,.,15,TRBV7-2,TGTGCCAGCAGCTTATCGCGAATTCGGGATTCACCCCTCCACTTT,CASSLSRIRDSPLHF
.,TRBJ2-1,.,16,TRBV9,TGTGCCAGCAGCGTAGCTGGGGGAGGATGGTACAATGAGCAGTTCTTC,CASSVAGGGWYNEQFF
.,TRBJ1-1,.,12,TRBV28,TGTGCCAGCAGTCTTAGGGTGTCTGAAGCTTTCTTT,CASSLRVSEAFF
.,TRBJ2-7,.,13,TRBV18,TGTGCCAGCTCACCCACTGACTTGGGGGAGCAGTACTTC,CASSPTDLGEQYF
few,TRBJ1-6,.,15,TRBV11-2,TGTGCCAGCAGCTTAGGTCGGAGGGTGAGATCACCCCTCCACTTT,CASSLGRRVRSPLHF
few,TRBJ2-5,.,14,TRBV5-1,TGCGCCAGCAGCTTGGGAAACTCATTTGGTACCCAGTACTTC,CASSLGNSFGTQYF
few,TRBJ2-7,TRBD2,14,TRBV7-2,TGTGCCAGCAGCTTGGCGGGGGGTAGGGACGAGCAGTACTTC,CASSLAGGRDEQYF
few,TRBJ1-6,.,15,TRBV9,TGTGCCAGCAGCGCCCAGACCCCTTCTGGTTCACCCCTCCACTTT,CASSAQTPSGSPLHF
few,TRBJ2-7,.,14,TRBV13,TGTGCCAGCAGCAAAGCCTCAGGCCTACACGAGCAGTACTTC,CASSKASGLHEQYF
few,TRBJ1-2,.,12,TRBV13,TGTGCCAGCTCGGGCGAAAACTATGGCTACACCTTC,CASSGENYGYTF
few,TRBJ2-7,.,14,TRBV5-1,TGCGCCAGCAGCGGAACCGGGACGTCCTACGAGCAGTACTTC,CASSGTGTSYEQYF
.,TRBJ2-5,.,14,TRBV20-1,TGCAGTGCTAGAGAGTTGCCCTCACAAGAGACCCAGTACTTC,CSARELPSQETQYF
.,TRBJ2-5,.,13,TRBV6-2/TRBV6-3,TGTGCCAGCAGTTACTCCGGTGGAAAGACCCAGTACTTC,CASSYSGGKTQYF
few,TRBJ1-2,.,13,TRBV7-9,TGTGCCAGCAGCCCCGGGACCGACTTTGGCTACACCTTC,CASSPGTDFGYTF
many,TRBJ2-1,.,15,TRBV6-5,TGTGCCAGCAGTTCCGACCCCCAAGGGAACAATGAGCAGTTCTTC,CASSSDPQGNNEQFF
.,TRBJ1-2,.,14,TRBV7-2,TGTGCCAGCAGCTTAGTCCTTTCTAACTATGGCTACACCTTC,CASSLVLSNYGYTF
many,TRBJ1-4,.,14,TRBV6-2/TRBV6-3,TGTGCCAGCAGTGGGTGGAGGACTAATGAAAAACTGTTTTTT,CASSGWRTNEKLFF
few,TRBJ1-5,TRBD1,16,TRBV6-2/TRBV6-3,TGTGCCAGCAGTTACTCGATCACAGGGGGAGACCAGCCCCAGCATTTT,CASSYSITGGDQPQHF
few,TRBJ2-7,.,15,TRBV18,TGTGCCAGCTCACCACCAAACAGCGGAGCCTACGAGCAGTACTTC,CASSPPNSGAYEQYF
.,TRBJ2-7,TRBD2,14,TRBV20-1,TGCAGTGCTGCCTGGGAGGGGAGGTCCCACGAGCAGTACTTC,CSAAWEGRSHEQYF
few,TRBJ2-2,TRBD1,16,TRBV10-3,TGTGCCATCAGTGAGCACCGGGACAGGGGGCTCGGGGAGCTGTTTTTT,CAISEHRDRGLGELFF
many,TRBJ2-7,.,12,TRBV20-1,TGCAGTGCTGCCAGGGTCTTGGACGAGCAGTACTTC,CSAARVLDEQYF
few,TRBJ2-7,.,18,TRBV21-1,TGTGCCAGCAGCAAAGGATTAACGGTGGAGCGGGCCTCCTACGAGCAGTACTTC,CASSKGLTVERASYEQYF
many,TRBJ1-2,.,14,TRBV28,TGTGCCAGCACCCCGCAGGCAGTCCACTATGGCTACACCTTC,CASTPQAVHYGYTF
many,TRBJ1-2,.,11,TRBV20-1,TGCAGTGCCGCAGGAAGGGGAGGCTACACCTTC,CSAAGRGGYTF
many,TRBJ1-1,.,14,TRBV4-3,TGCGCCAGCAGCCAAGACAGGTGGAACACTGAAGCTTTCTTT,CASSQDRWNTEAFF
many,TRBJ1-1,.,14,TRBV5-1,TGCGCCAGCAGCTTGGACAGGATAGATTCTGAAGCTTTCTTT,CASSLDRIDSEAFF
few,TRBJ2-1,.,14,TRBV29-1,TGCAGCGTTGTTTCGGGGAGCGTCTACTATGAGCAGTTCTTC,CSVVSGSVYYEQFF
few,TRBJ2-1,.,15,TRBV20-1,TGCAGTGCTAGGGGCAGGGACCTTGACTACAATGAGCAGTTCTTC,CSARGRDLDYNEQFF